Listed below are T cell receptor beta chains from one sample, sequenced in a study of cytomegalovirus exposure and HLA in healthy donors. Data came from immunoSEQ multiplex PCR; TCRdb stores just in-frame clones and leaves some out. The table shows tens of thousands of clones, with around three quarters occurring only once. The sequencing sample was made of PBMCs. All receptors derive from a man aged 25 to 45 in good health and CMV-seronegative. Both conserved end residues are part of each CDR3. D genes are given only for firm matches. Clone size appears in some rows only: once, few, many, or a class for an expanded clone.

clone_size: few
j_call: TRBJ2-7
d_call: TRBD1
cdr3_length: 14
v_call: TRBV5-1
cdr3_aa: CASSSDRGDYEQYF
cdr3_nt: TGCGCCAGCAGCTCAGACAGGGGGGACTACGAGCAGTACTTC

clone_size: .
j_call: TRBJ1-3
d_call: .
cdr3_length: 15
v_call: TRBV6-5
cdr3_aa: CASSLTESSGNTIYF
cdr3_nt: TGTGCCAGCAGTTTGACAGAGAGCTCTGGAAACACCATATATTTT

clone_size: .
j_call: TRBJ2-3
d_call: TRBD1
cdr3_length: 17
v_call: TRBV19
cdr3_aa: CASSTGTGDILTDTQYF
cdr3_nt: TGTGCCAGTAGTACCGGGACAGGGGATATACTCACAGATACGCAGTATTTT

clone_size: .
j_call: TRBJ2-2
d_call: TRBD2
cdr3_length: 13
v_call: TRBV10-2
cdr3_aa: CASGGLNTGELFF
cdr3_nt: TGCGCTTCGGGAGGTTTAAACACCGGGGAGCTGTTTTTT

clone_size: .
j_call: TRBJ2-1
d_call: .
cdr3_length: 15
v_call: TRBV5-1
cdr3_aa: CASSLDIGSYNEQFF
cdr3_nt: TGCGCCAGCAGCCTCGACATTGGCTCCTACAATGAGCAGTTCTTC

clone_size: .
j_call: TRBJ2-1
d_call: TRBD2
cdr3_length: 12
v_call: TRBV6-5
cdr3_aa: CASFRGVDEQFF
cdr3_nt: TGTGCCAGCTTCCGGGGGGTGGATGAGCAGTTCTTC

clone_size: .
j_call: TRBJ2-5
d_call: TRBD2
cdr3_length: 14
v_call: TRBV9
cdr3_aa: CASSESGSRETQYF
cdr3_nt: TGTGCCAGCAGCGAAAGCGGGAGTAGGGAGACCCAGTACTTC

clone_size: .
j_call: TRBJ2-5
d_call: TRBD2
cdr3_length: 15
v_call: TRBV15
cdr3_aa: CATSRNSGGAETQYF
cdr3_nt: TGTGCCACCAGCAGAAATAGCGGGGGGGCCGAGACCCAGTACTTC

clone_size: .
j_call: TRBJ2-1
d_call: TRBD1
cdr3_length: 16
v_call: TRBV7-8
cdr3_aa: CASSLVRQGPYNEQFF
cdr3_nt: TGTGCCAGCAGCTTAGTTCGACAGGGTCCCTACAATGAGCAGTTCTTC

clone_size: .
j_call: TRBJ2-1
d_call: TRBD2
cdr3_length: 15
v_call: TRBV5-1
cdr3_aa: CASSLTSGGDNGQFF
cdr3_nt: TGCGCCAGCAGCCTCACTAGCGGCGGGGACAATGGGCAGTTCTTC

clone_size: .
j_call: TRBJ2-5
d_call: TRBD1
cdr3_length: 13
v_call: TRBV2
cdr3_aa: CASRLRGSETQYF
cdr3_nt: TGTGCCAGCAGGCTCAGGGGGTCGGAGACCCAGTACTTC

clone_size: few
j_call: TRBJ1-1
d_call: .
cdr3_length: 12
v_call: TRBV6-1
cdr3_aa: CASSGDRRKAFF
cdr3_nt: TGTGCCAGCAGTGGCGACAGGCGTAAAGCTTTCTTT

clone_size: .
j_call: TRBJ1-1
d_call: .
cdr3_length: 15
v_call: TRBV27
cdr3_aa: CASSHTQGLNTEAFF
cdr3_nt: TGTGCCAGCAGCCACACTCAGGGGCTAAACACTGAAGCTTTCTTT

clone_size: .
j_call: TRBJ1-5
d_call: TRBD1
cdr3_length: 19
v_call: TRBV10-2
cdr3_aa: CASSDGTGTGAYSNQPQHF
cdr3_nt: TGCGCCAGCAGCGACGGAACCGGGACAGGAGCGTATAGCAATCAGCCCCAGCATTTT

clone_size: .
j_call: TRBJ1-3
d_call: .
cdr3_length: 17
v_call: TRBV14
cdr3_aa: CASSQVGPPGPGNTIYF
cdr3_nt: TGTGCCAGCAGCCAAGTGGGGCCCCCGGGCCCTGGAAACACCATATATTTT

clone_size: .
j_call: TRBJ2-5
d_call: .
cdr3_length: 14
v_call: TRBV19
cdr3_aa: CASSPMSFQETQYF
cdr3_nt: TGTGCCAGTAGCCCAATGAGTTTCCAAGAGACCCAGTACTTC

clone_size: .
j_call: TRBJ2-5
d_call: TRBD2
cdr3_length: 18
v_call: TRBV10-2
cdr3_aa: CASSVSSGGARSMETQYF
cdr3_nt: TGCGCCAGCAGTGTATCTAGCGGGGGGGCTCGGTCGATGGAGACCCAGTACTTC

clone_size: once
j_call: TRBJ2-1
d_call: TRBD2
cdr3_length: 16
v_call: TRBV11-2
cdr3_aa: CASSSGTSLPPNEQFF
cdr3_nt: TGTGCCAGCAGCTCCGGGACTAGCTTACCCCCGAATGAGCAGTTCTTC

clone_size: once
j_call: TRBJ2-2
d_call: .
cdr3_length: 16
v_call: TRBV5-6
cdr3_aa: CASSLKDFGGTGELFF
cdr3_nt: TGTGCCAGCAGCCTAAAAGACTTCGGTGGCACCGGGGAGCTGTTTTTT

clone_size: .
j_call: TRBJ1-1
d_call: .
cdr3_length: 11
v_call: TRBV20-1
cdr3_aa: CSANRNTEAFF
cdr3_nt: TGCAGTGCAAACAGAAACACTGAAGCTTTCTTT

clone_size: .
j_call: TRBJ1-2
d_call: TRBD1
cdr3_length: 17
v_call: TRBV11-2
cdr3_aa: CASSLTGGRDLRYGYTF
cdr3_nt: TGTGCCAGCAGCCTAACAGGGGGCCGGGACCTTCGGTATGGCTACACCTTC

clone_size: .
j_call: TRBJ2-6
d_call: TRBD1
cdr3_length: 19
v_call: TRBV7-8
cdr3_aa: CASSLAGTGGFSGANVLTF
cdr3_nt: TGTGCCAGCAGCTTAGCAGGGACAGGGGGATTCTCTGGGGCCAACGTCCTGACTTTC

clone_size: once
j_call: TRBJ2-2
d_call: TRBD2
cdr3_length: 16
v_call: TRBV2
cdr3_aa: CASRRTSGRKAGELFF
cdr3_nt: TGTGCCAGCAGGCGAACTAGCGGGAGAAAAGCCGGGGAGCTGTTTTTT

clone_size: .
j_call: TRBJ2-1
d_call: TRBD2
cdr3_length: 17
v_call: TRBV5-1
cdr3_aa: CASSLVNAGGPYNEQFF
cdr3_nt: TGCGCCAGCAGCTTGGTCAATGCGGGAGGGCCTTACAATGAGCAGTTCTTC

clone_size: few
j_call: TRBJ2-3
d_call: .
cdr3_length: 13
v_call: TRBV7-9
cdr3_aa: CASIQVLGDTQYF
cdr3_nt: TGTGCCAGCATCCAGGTATTGGGAGATACGCAGTATTTT

clone_size: once
j_call: TRBJ2-5
d_call: .
cdr3_length: 19
v_call: TRBV5-1
cdr3_aa: CASSFGNIGDVGLRETQYF
cdr3_nt: TGCGCCAGCAGCTTCGGAAATATAGGGGATGTTGGTTTGCGAGAGACCCAGTACTTC

clone_size: .
j_call: TRBJ2-2
d_call: TRBD2
cdr3_length: 20
v_call: TRBV5-1
cdr3_aa: CASSLGTGPLAGPRTGELFF
cdr3_nt: TGCGCCAGCAGCTTGGGTACGGGTCCCTTAGCGGGGCCTCGCACCGGGGAGCTGTTTTTT

clone_size: .
j_call: TRBJ2-7
d_call: .
cdr3_length: 13
v_call: TRBV5-4
cdr3_aa: CASSLVGAGEQYF
cdr3_nt: TGTGCCAGCAGCTTGGTGGGGGCTGGCGAGCAGTACTTC

clone_size: .
j_call: TRBJ1-1
d_call: .
cdr3_length: 11
v_call: TRBV2
cdr3_aa: CASIRGTEAFF
cdr3_nt: TGTGCCAGCATACGGGGAACTGAAGCTTTCTTT